This TCR beta chain was captured in a study of Ad26.COV2.S vaccination and SARS-CoV-2 variants. Study overall: Into the muscle, Ad26.COV2.S was dosed once or twice, 56 days apart.

Measured with immunoSEQ multiplex PCR; TCRdb has only the in-frame clones, and not every one. The data show approximately 360,000 clones, with under 90% seen just once and 7.4% held by the top ten. CDR3 length: 16 residues. Note on this clone: Its antigen is still unknown.

General observations from the study: Once vaccination had occurred, spike-specific CD8+ and CD4+ T cell responses reportedly showed substantial breadth. With respect to non-spike TCR breadth, vaccine and placebo recipients were similar.

Treatment meaning: some 20 received Ad26.COV2.S at low or high dose, single or two shots; roughly five received placebo; per-sample allocation not given. The samples date from day 63 after the first vaccine or placebo injection. The material was peripheral blood, obtained in a trial of Ad26.COV2.S vaccine versus placebo. V usage is TRBV21-1 and J usage is TRBJ2-5; the table's D call, TRBD1, has no DNA check behind it. TRBV21-1 is a documented pseudogene. The source is a person between 18 and 65 years old who received the Ad26.COV2.S COVID-19 vaccine or a placebo. CDR3 sequence (DNA): TGTGCCAGCAGCAAAGCGCTCAGCAGGGGGCAAGAGACCCAGTACTTC. This translates into CASSKALSRGQETQYF.